Listed below are T cell receptor beta chains from one sample, sequenced in a study of blood T cell repertoires in COVID-19. Clones were sequenced by immunoSEQ multiplex PCR, and TCRdb holds only the in-frame ones, with some missing. The data show roughly 450,000 clones, 90% seen once. Sequencing was done on a sample of PBMCs or T cells enriched from blood (not recorded which). These receptors were obtained from a young man who had recovered from COVID-19. Each CDR3 is given without its conserved first and last residue. Expanded clones get a size class; other rows say once, few or many, or leave the size out.

j_call	v_call	clone_size	cdr3_aa
TRBJ2-3	TRBV3-1/TRBV3-2	NA	ASSQDEGGLAEVPDTQY
TRBJ2-2	TRBV24-1	NA	ATSDRTSGTDGELF
TRBJ2-7	TRBV11-3	NA	ASSLVSWRGQGAYEQY
TRBJ1-1	TRBV19	NA	ASSTGLENTEAF
TRBJ2-3	TRBV5-1	NA	ASSEGGTSTDTQY
TRBJ1-1	TRBV6-5	NA	ASRPTRGTEAF
TRBJ1-5	TRBV19	NA	ASSIGYGNQPQH
TRBJ2-1	TRBV4-2	NA	ASSQGGLAGRDEQF
TRBJ2-7	TRBV28	NA	ASSSVRGYEQY
TRBJ2-1	TRBV4-1	NA	ASSQVRGINPNEQF
TRBJ2-1	TRBV6-2/TRBV6-3	NA	ASSPSRTSGRYYNEQF
TRBJ2-1	TRBV6-1	NA	ASSDPTSGGIHNEQF
TRBJ2-5	TRBV19	NA	ASSTGETQY
TRBJ1-6	TRBV19	once	ASSPDRGNSPLH
TRBJ1-4	TRBV5-1	NA	ASSPLEGTNEKLF
TRBJ1-1	TRBV12-3/TRBV12-4	few	ASSRTVPEAF
TRBJ1-2	TRBV5-5	NA	ASSLRQGANYGYT
TRBJ1-5	TRBV18	once	ASSSARNQPQH
TRBJ2-7	TRBV18	NA	ASSPGVNSYEQY
TRBJ2-5	TRBV7-2	NA	ASSPLAGVETQY
TRBJ1-4	TRBV6-5	NA	ASRETGPNEKLF
TRBJ1-5	TRBV7-8	NA	ASSPEGREWNQPQH
TRBJ1-4	TRBV28	NA	ASSRGQGTAEKLF
TRBJ2-3	TRBV5-6	NA	ASSWGGGDAQKQY
TRBJ1-4	TRBV2	NA	AGGGEKLF
TRBJ1-2	TRBV3-1/TRBV3-2	once	ASSRRGKSGYT
TRBJ2-1	TRBV10-1	NA	ASSPSGTSEKGGEQF
TRBJ1-5	TRBV12-5	NA	ASGWQNRGSQPQH
TRBJ1-1	TRBV14	once	ATGEGGTEAF
TRBJ2-1	TRBV13	NA	ASSPSGSSYNEQF
TRBJ1-1	TRBV10-1	few	ASSESRVNTEAF
TRBJ1-2	TRBV6-5	NA	ASKMEGDGYT
TRBJ1-1	TRBV25-1	NA	ASSDRGTGGAF
TRBJ1-2	TRBV7-9	NA	ASSFGPGSYYGYT
TRBJ2-5	TRBV5-1	NA	ASSLGQGLQETQY
TRBJ1-6	TRBV7-2	NA	ASSLGQGYNSPLH
TRBJ2-1	TRBV5-1	NA	ASSALSGYNEQF
TRBJ2-3	TRBV11-2	NA	ASSRDGYTDTQY
TRBJ2-2	TRBV30	NA	AWSVNLRRTGELF
TRBJ1-2	TRBV4-1	NA	ASSPSGFTYGYT
TRBJ2-6	TRBV7-8	NA	ASTPGGSLRRANVLT